These 2 T cell receptor beta chains were all obtained from the same sample, sequenced in a study of blood T cell repertoires in COVID-19. Sequencing used immunoSEQ multiplex PCR; TCRdb keeps in-frame clones, though not all of them. The data contain approximately 240,000 clones, approximately 90% of them singletons. The sequenced material came from PBMCs or T cells enriched from blood (not recorded which). These receptors came from a woman in her late teens or twenties who had recovered from COVID-19.

The CDR3 DNA sequence: TGCGCCAGCAGCCAAACGGGGGATAGCAATCAGCCCCAGCATTTT. Translation gives CASSQTGDSNQPQHF. J is TRBJ1-5 and V is TRBV5-1; D perhaps matches TRBD1 (5 bases). CDR3 length: 15 residues. CDR1 is SGHRS, CDR2 YFSETQ, per germline. V shed 4 bases and J shed 0 bases, with 11 bases lying between them.

The chain is built from TRBV28 and TRBJ2-1; no definite D call. Germline CDR1 reads MDHEN; CDR2 reads SYDVKM. CDR3 length equals 11 residues. With 5 bases removed from V and 7 bases from J, the gap between germline ends came to 6 bases. CDR3 nucleotide sequence: TGTGCCAGCAGTCCCCAGAATGAGCAGTTCTTC. Translating it yields CASSPQNEQFF.